A selection of T cell receptor beta chains follows, all from one sample in a study of OX40 agonist ivuxolimab in advanced cancers. Sequencing was performed with immunoSEQ multiplex PCR; in TCRdb, only in-frame clones are kept and a portion is missing. This table holds under 90,000 clones, approximately 85% found once. Sequences were derived from CD4+ or CD8+ T cells sorted from blood, sampled in a trial of the OX40 agonist ivuxolimab. These receptors originate from an adult with an advanced solid tumor such as melanoma, head and neck, liver or kidney cancer. The CDR3 runs from the conserved cysteine through the conserved F or W. D genes are given only for firm matches. Not every row has a clone size; where given, it reads once, few, many or a size class.

clone size: few; J gene: TRBJ2-1; V gene: TRBV7-9; D gene: NA; CDR3 DNA: TGTGCCAGCAGCTTATCGGGCAATGAGCAGTTCTTC; CDR3 protein: CASSLSGNEQFF
clone size: NA; J gene: TRBJ1-1; V gene: TRBV5-1; D gene: NA; CDR3 DNA: TGCGCCAGCAGCTTGGCCGGGGGGGCCGGTCGAAGAACTGAAGCTTTCTTT; CDR3 protein: CASSLAGGAGRRTEAFF
clone size: NA; J gene: TRBJ1-2; V gene: TRBV5-6; D gene: TRBD1; CDR3 DNA: TGTGCCAGCAGCTCCCAGGGGGCGTATGGCTACACCTTC; CDR3 protein: CASSSQGAYGYTF
clone size: NA; J gene: TRBJ2-2; V gene: TRBV28; D gene: NA; CDR3 DNA: TGTGCCACGGGGCCCACGAACACCGGGGAGCTGTTTTTT; CDR3 protein: CATGPTNTGELFF
clone size: NA; J gene: TRBJ1-5; V gene: TRBV4-1; D gene: NA; CDR3 DNA: TGCGCCAGCAGCCAGCCCACGAGGACACGCAATCAGCCCCAGCATTTT; CDR3 protein: CASSQPTRTRNQPQHF
clone size: once; J gene: TRBJ2-7; V gene: TRBV5-1; D gene: TRBD1; CDR3 DNA: TGCGCCAGCAGCTCGGGACAGGGGGATACCTACGAGCAGTACTTC; CDR3 protein: CASSSGQGDTYEQYF
clone size: once; J gene: TRBJ1-1; V gene: TRBV6-5; D gene: TRBD1; CDR3 DNA: TGTGCCAGCAGATCATTTCAGGGGGCAAACACTGAAGCTTTCTTT; CDR3 protein: CASRSFQGANTEAFF
clone size: NA; J gene: TRBJ2-5; V gene: TRBV19; D gene: NA; CDR3 DNA: TGTGCCAGTAGTATTCTAGACCAAGAGACCCAGTACTTC; CDR3 protein: CASSILDQETQYF
clone size: NA; J gene: TRBJ1-1; V gene: TRBV19; D gene: TRBD1; CDR3 DNA: TGTGCCAGCCGGGACAGGGCTATGAACACTGAAGCTTTCTTT; CDR3 protein: CASRDRAMNTEAFF
clone size: NA; J gene: TRBJ1-6; V gene: TRBV6-5; D gene: NA; CDR3 DNA: TGTGCCAGCAGTTACAGCGGACGGGGGGATTCACCCCTCCACTTT; CDR3 protein: CASSYSGRGDSPLHF
clone size: NA; J gene: TRBJ2-7; V gene: TRBV28; D gene: NA; CDR3 DNA: TGTGCCACTAGCCCCAGGGTTCACGAGCAGTACTTC; CDR3 protein: CATSPRVHEQYF
clone size: NA; J gene: TRBJ1-1; V gene: TRBV2; D gene: NA; CDR3 DNA: TGTGCCAGCCACCGGGACGCGAGGACTGAAGCTTTCTTT; CDR3 protein: CASHRDARTEAFF
clone size: NA; J gene: TRBJ2-5; V gene: TRBV5-1; D gene: TRBD2; CDR3 DNA: TGCGCCAGCAGCCTCCCGACCGGGACTACGCAAGAGACCCAGTACTTC; CDR3 protein: CASSLPTGTTQETQYF
clone size: NA; J gene: TRBJ2-3; V gene: TRBV7-9; D gene: TRBD2; CDR3 DNA: TGTGCCAGCAGCTTACCTAGCGGGAGAAGGAATACGCAGTATTTT; CDR3 protein: CASSLPSGRRNTQYF
clone size: NA; J gene: TRBJ2-7; V gene: TRBV28; D gene: NA; CDR3 DNA: TGTGCCAGCAGTCCGGGGGACAGTACCCGAACCCCCTACGAGCAGTACTTC; CDR3 protein: CASSPGDSTRTPYEQYF
clone size: few; J gene: TRBJ1-2; V gene: TRBV28; D gene: NA; CDR3 DNA: TGTGCCAGCAGCGGCAGGAGCTACACCTTC; CDR3 protein: CASSGRSYTF
clone size: few; J gene: TRBJ1-2; V gene: TRBV2; D gene: NA; CDR3 DNA: TGTGCCAGCAGCAGGACACCGGGAACCTATGGCTACACCTTC; CDR3 protein: CASSRTPGTYGYTF